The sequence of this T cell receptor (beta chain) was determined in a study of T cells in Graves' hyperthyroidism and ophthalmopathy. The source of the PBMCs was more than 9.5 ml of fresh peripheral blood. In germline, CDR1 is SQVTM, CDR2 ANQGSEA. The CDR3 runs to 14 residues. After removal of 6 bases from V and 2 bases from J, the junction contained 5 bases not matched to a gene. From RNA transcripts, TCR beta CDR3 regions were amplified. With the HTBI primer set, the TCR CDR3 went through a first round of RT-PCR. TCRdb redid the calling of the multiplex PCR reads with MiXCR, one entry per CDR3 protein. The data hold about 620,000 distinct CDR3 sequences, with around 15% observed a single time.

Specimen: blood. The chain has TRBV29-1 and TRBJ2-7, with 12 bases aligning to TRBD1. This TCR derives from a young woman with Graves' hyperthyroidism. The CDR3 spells CSVPGTGGPYEQYF. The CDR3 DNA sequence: TGCAGCGTCCCCGGGACAGGGGGCCCCTACGAGCAGTACTTC.